The clone carrying this TCR beta chain was picked up a small number of times. Its target is unknown. The data derive from a study of T cell responses to AZD1222 COVID-19 vaccine. Study-level findings and limits: Two AZD1222 doses significantly raised spike-specific TCR breadth and depth over controls. White British people made up most donors, females outnumbered males, and clonal diversity was possibly underestimated.

TCRdb's table, derived via immunoSEQ multiplex PCR, lists solely in-frame clones and lacks some. Among about 110,000 clones listed, 85% to 90% were seen once. The CDR3 is made up of 14 amino acids. Germline V lookup: CDR1 LNHNV, CDR2 YYDKDF (reference sequence). The trim removed 3 bases at V and 8 bases at J, leaving 5 bases unmatched. This TCR was sampled from an adult in good health. This chain connects TRBV15 to TRBJ2-1; 9 positions match TRBD1. The material was peripheral blood, obtained on day 0 of AZD1222 vaccination. The DNA of the CDR3 is TGTGCCACCAGCAGGAAGACAGGGGGAGATGAGCAGTTCTTC. Translated: CATSRKTGGDEQFF.